This TCR beta chain comes out of a study of CD8 T cells in Susac syndrome. RNA totalling about 0.5 to 1 ug underwent reverse transcription with random hexamers. TCRdb re-analysed the immunoSEQ multiplex PCR reads in MiXCR, keeping a single row per CDR3 protein. The profile shows a few hundred thousand distinct CDR3 sequences, approximately 90% of them singletons. CDR1 and CDR2 from the germline V gene are MNHEY and SMNVEV (reference sequence). V lost 6 bases and J 3 bases, leaving 15 bases between the germline ends. This CDR3 is 15 amino acids long. This sequence joins TRBV27 and TRBJ2-1; unclear D gene. This sequence originates from a human donor with multiple sclerosis. Sequencing used CD8+ T cells from PBMCs. CDR3 protein: CASRNPAVLYNEQFF. The CDR3 DNA follows: TGTGCCAGCAGGAATCCAGCCGTACTCTACAATGAGCAGTTCTTC.